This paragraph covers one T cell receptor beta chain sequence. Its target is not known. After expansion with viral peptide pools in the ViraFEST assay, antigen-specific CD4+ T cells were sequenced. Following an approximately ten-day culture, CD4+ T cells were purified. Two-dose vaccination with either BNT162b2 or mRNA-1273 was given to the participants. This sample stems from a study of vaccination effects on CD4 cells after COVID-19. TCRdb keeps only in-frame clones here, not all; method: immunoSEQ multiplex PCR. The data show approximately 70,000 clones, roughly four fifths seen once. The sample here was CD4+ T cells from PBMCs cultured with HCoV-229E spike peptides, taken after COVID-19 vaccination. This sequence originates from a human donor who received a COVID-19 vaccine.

The DNA for the CDR3 is TGTGCCAGTAGTATATGGCAGACAGGAAAGACTGAAGCTTTCTTT. Protein: CASSIWQTGKTEAFF. This chain uses TRBV19 with TRBJ1-1; TRBD1 is a possible D gene (6 bases). From germline, CDR1 is LNHDA and CDR2 SQIVND (reference sequence). Trimming took off 2 bases at V and 5 bases at J, with 15 bases between the two ends. The CDR3 is 15 amino acids.